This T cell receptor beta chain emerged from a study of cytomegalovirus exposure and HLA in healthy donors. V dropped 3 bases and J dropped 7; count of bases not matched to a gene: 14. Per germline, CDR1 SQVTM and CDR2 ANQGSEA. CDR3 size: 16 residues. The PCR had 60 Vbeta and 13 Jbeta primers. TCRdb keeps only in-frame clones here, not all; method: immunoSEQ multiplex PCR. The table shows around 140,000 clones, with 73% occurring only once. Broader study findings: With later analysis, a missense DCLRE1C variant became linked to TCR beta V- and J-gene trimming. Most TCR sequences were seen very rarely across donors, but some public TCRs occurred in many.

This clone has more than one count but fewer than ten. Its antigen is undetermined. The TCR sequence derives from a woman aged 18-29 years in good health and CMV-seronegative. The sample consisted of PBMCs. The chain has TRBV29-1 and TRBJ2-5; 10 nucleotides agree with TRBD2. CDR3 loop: CSVDVVGLAGAGTQYF. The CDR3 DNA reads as TGCAGCGTTGATGTGGTGGGCCTAGCGGGGGCTGGGACCCAGTACTTC.